A selection of T cell receptor beta chains follows, all from one sample in a study of cytomegalovirus exposure and HLA in healthy donors. Measured with immunoSEQ multiplex PCR; TCRdb has only the in-frame clones, and not every one. This table holds about 94,000 clones, over 65% found once. Sequenced material: PBMCs. Receptor source: a man aged 25-40 years in good health and CMV-seronegative. Both conserved end residues are part of each CDR3. The order of the fields is J gene, V gene, D gene, clone size, CDR3 protein, CDR3 DNA. A D gene is named only where the DNA matches it firmly. Expanded clones are given a class, and other clones once, few, many or no size at all.

>TRBJ2-2|TRBV9|TRBD2|few
CASSESGGAGELFF
TGTGCCAGCAGCGAAAGCGGGGGGGCCGGGGAGCTGTTTTTT
>TRBJ1-1|TRBV5-1|TRBD1|.
CASSWGTGLLNTEAFF
TGCGCCAGCAGCTGGGGGACAGGGCTATTGAACACTGAAGCTTTCTTT
>TRBJ1-6|TRBV27|.|few
CASSLQRSLNSPLHF
TGTGCCAGCAGTTTACAGCGTAGCCTTAATTCACCCCTCCACTTT
>TRBJ2-7|TRBV5-1|TRBD1|.
CASSPGTGNEQYF
TGCGCCAGCAGCCCGGGGACAGGGAACGAGCAGTACTTC
>TRBJ2-7|TRBV28|.|.
CAARGTAFYEQYF
TGTGCCGCCAGGGGGACTGCCTTCTACGAGCAGTACTTC
>TRBJ1-1|TRBV11-2|.|.
CASSLERLLTEAFF
TGTGCCAGCAGCTTAGAGCGGTTACTGACTGAAGCTTTCTTT
>TRBJ2-3|TRBV18|TRBD2|.
CASSLLAGVNTDTQYF
TGTGCCAGCTCACTTCTTGCGGGGGTCAACACAGATACGCAGTATTTT
>TRBJ2-7|TRBV11-3|.|.
CASSATGTGEQYF
TGTGCCAGCAGCGCCACAGGGACGGGCGAGCAGTACTTC
>TRBJ1-4|TRBV19|.|once
CARARGPLYEKLFF
TGTGCCAGGGCACGTGGGCCCTTGTATGAAAAACTGTTTTTT
>TRBJ1-1|TRBV10-3|TRBD1|once
CAISERTGDTEAFF
TGTGCCATCAGTGAGAGGACAGGGGACACTGAAGCTTTCTTT
>TRBJ2-1|TRBV5-1|TRBD1|.
CASSHRDRGDEQFF
TGCGCCAGCAGCCACCGGGACAGGGGCGATGAGCAGTTCTTC
>TRBJ1-4|TRBV19|TRBD1|.
CASSTPGVLTGEDEKLFF
TGTGCCAGTAGTACCCCCGGTGTCTTGACAGGGGAAGATGAAAAACTGTTTTTT
>TRBJ2-1|TRBV5-1|.|.
CASRAAGSYNEQFF
TGCGCCAGCCGCGCGGCGGGGTCCTACAATGAGCAGTTCTTC
>TRBJ1-1|TRBV5-4|.|.
CASSTGNGGTEAFF
TGTGCCAGCAGCACAGGGAATGGCGGCACTGAAGCTTTCTTT
>TRBJ2-2|TRBV9|TRBD2|.
CASSPRGSGALTGELFF
TGTGCCAGCAGCCCCCGGGGTAGCGGGGCCCTAACCGGGGAGCTGTTTTTT
>TRBJ2-7|TRBV4-2|TRBD1|.
CASSQPGQGAREQYF
TGTGCCAGCAGCCAGCCGGGACAGGGGGCGCGGGAGCAGTACTTC
>TRBJ2-1|TRBV4-3|TRBD2|few
CASSQGASGGASYNEQFF
TGCGCCAGCAGCCAAGGGGCTAGCGGGGGGGCGTCCTACAATGAGCAGTTCTTC
>TRBJ2-7|TRBV25-1|.|.
CASSNREYVEQYF
TGTGCCAGCAGCAACAGAGAATACGTCGAGCAGTACTTC
>TRBJ2-2|TRBV6-6|TRBD1|.
CASSYPQGTNTGELFF
TGTGCCAGCAGTTACCCACAGGGGACGAACACCGGGGAGCTGTTTTTT
>TRBJ2-2|TRBV7-9|TRBD1|.
CASSPRQGLTANTGELFF
TGTGCCAGCAGCCCCCGACAGGGCTTAACAGCGAACACCGGGGAGCTGTTTTTT
>TRBJ2-1|TRBV27|.|.
CASSSPGSSYNEQFF
TGTGCCAGCAGTTCGCCAGGTAGCTCCTACAATGAGCAGTTCTTC
>TRBJ2-2|TRBV19|TRBD1|.
CASSRDRVNTGELFF
TGTGCCAGTAGTAGGGACAGGGTTAACACCGGGGAGCTGTTTTTT
>TRBJ2-7|TRBV5-4|TRBD2|.
CASRYQAGYEQYF
TGTGCCAGCAGATATCAAGCGGGGTACGAGCAGTACTTC
>TRBJ1-6|TRBV7-8|.|few
CASIPSGREGSPLHF
TGTGCCAGCATCCCCTCGGGGCGGGAGGGTTCACCCCTCCACTTT
>TRBJ2-7|TRBV4-2|.|few
CASSSVAGYEQYF
TGTGCCAGCAGTAGCGTGGCGGGCTACGAGCAGTACTTC
>TRBJ1-1|TRBV7-3|.|.
CASSLMGGEGKAFF
TGTGCCAGCAGCTTAATGGGGGGGGAGGGGAAAGCTTTCTTT
>TRBJ1-5|TRBV5-1|.|once
CASSLGGPNQPQHF
TGCGCCAGCAGCTTGGGGGGGCCGAATCAGCCCCAGCATTTT
>TRBJ1-1|TRBV7-9|.|few
CASSFGRRGTEAFF
TGTGCCAGCAGCTTCGGGAGGCGGGGAACTGAAGCTTTCTTT
>TRBJ2-7|TRBV2|TRBD1|.
CASRGTGGPYEQYF
TGTGCCAGCAGAGGGACAGGGGGCCCCTACGAGCAGTACTTC
>TRBJ2-3|TRBV27|TRBD2|.
CASSNRGGQGGGKTDTQYF
TGTGCCAGCAGCAACCGGGGGGGGCAGGGAGGGGGGAAAACAGATACGCAGTATTTT
>TRBJ2-2|TRBV10-3|TRBD1|.
CAISEGTGLSGELFF
TGTGCCATCAGTGAGGGGACAGGGCTGTCCGGGGAGCTGTTTTTT
>TRBJ1-2|TRBV4-1|.|.
CASSQISVVTF
TGCGCCAGCAGCCAAATATCGGTTGTCACCTTC
>TRBJ2-1|TRBV7-9|TRBD2|.
CASSLVSGSGNEQFF
TGTGCCAGCAGCTTAGTTAGCGGGAGTGGTAATGAGCAGTTCTTC
>TRBJ1-6|TRBV5-4|TRBD1|.
CASSLVPGGDSLSYNSPLHF
TGTGCCAGCAGCTTGGTTCCAGGGGGCGATTCTCTTTCCTATAATTCACCCCTCCACTTT
>TRBJ1-1|TRBV7-9|.|.
CASRLQENTEAFF
TGTGCCAGCAGGTTGCAGGAAAACACTGAAGCTTTCTTT
>TRBJ1-2|TRBV5-8|TRBD1|.
CASSFQGQAAYGYTF
TGTGCCAGCAGCTTCCAGGGACAGGCGGCCTATGGCTACACCTTC
>TRBJ2-7|TRBV10-1|.|.
CASSDGSSAYEQYF
TGCGCCAGCAGTGATGGCTCATCTGCCTACGAGCAGTACTTC
>TRBJ1-4|TRBV5-5|.|.
CASSFLPGATNEKLFF
TGTGCCAGCAGCTTTTTACCAGGCGCAACTAATGAAAAACTGTTTTTT